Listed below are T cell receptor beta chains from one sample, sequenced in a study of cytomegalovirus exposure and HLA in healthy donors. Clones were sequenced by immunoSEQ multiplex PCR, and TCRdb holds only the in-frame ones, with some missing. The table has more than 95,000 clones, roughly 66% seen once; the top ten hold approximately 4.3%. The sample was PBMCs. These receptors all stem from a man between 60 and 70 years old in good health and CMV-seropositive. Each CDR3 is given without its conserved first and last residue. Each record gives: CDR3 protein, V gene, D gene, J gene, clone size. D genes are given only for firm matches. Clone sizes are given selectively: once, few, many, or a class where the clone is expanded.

SVEFQGAGTEAF TRBV29-1 TRBD1 TRBJ1-1 NA
ASSRDSYGYT TRBV5-4 TRBD1 TRBJ1-2 NA
ASSLDGTRVSEQF TRBV11-2 TRBD2 TRBJ2-1 NA
ASSLTPGGAYNEQF TRBV28 TRBD1 TRBJ2-1 NA
ASSLGIASTDTQY TRBV7-7 NA TRBJ2-3 NA
ASSRHYEQY TRBV28 NA TRBJ2-7 NA
ASSLIAGGGSGELF TRBV5-1 TRBD2 TRBJ2-2 few
ASSSAGLGNQPQH TRBV28 NA TRBJ1-5 NA
ASGQGGQPQH TRBV6-1 TRBD1 TRBJ1-5 NA
ASSLSGNTEAF TRBV7-9 NA TRBJ1-1 few
ASSLAGGNSPLH TRBV5-5 TRBD1 TRBJ1-6 NA
AIRPASGGDTGELF TRBV10-3 TRBD2 TRBJ2-2 NA
ASSSPGGSDATNEKLF TRBV5-5 TRBD1 TRBJ1-4 NA
ASRGLAGVNQETQY TRBV19 TRBD2 TRBJ2-5 NA
ASSRHSYSNQPQH TRBV7-6 NA TRBJ1-5 NA
ASSSEIRAEKLF TRBV5-8 NA TRBJ1-4 NA
AWSVGRGVYGYT TRBV30 NA TRBJ1-2 NA
ASSLVTGEYNEQF TRBV11-2 NA TRBJ2-1 NA
ASTRLLYEQY TRBV2 NA TRBJ2-7 NA
ASSVSGGLDGLSSYNEQF TRBV9 NA TRBJ2-1 NA
ASSLNRLASVGTQY TRBV11-2 TRBD2 TRBJ2-5 NA
ASSARRGTLNTEAF TRBV11-3 TRBD1 TRBJ1-1 once
ASALGGESYGYT TRBV5-1 NA TRBJ1-2 NA
ASSPVDWQGARGANVLT TRBV18 TRBD1 TRBJ2-6 few
ATRTETNTGELF TRBV28 NA TRBJ2-2 few
SVATSGGGEQF TRBV29-1 TRBD2 TRBJ2-1 NA
ASSLGLGLNYGYT TRBV5-1 NA TRBJ1-2 NA
ASSSRDYRDGELF TRBV5-1 TRBD2 TRBJ2-2 NA
ASSRGQGLY TRBV5-6 TRBD1 TRBJ2-4 NA
ASSLGGSTDTQY TRBV28 NA TRBJ2-3 NA
ASSQRGQGAYEQY TRBV4-1 TRBD1 TRBJ2-7 NA
AAGLTGGDTGELF TRBV10-3 TRBD1 TRBJ2-2 few
ASTLRLGNTDRAEKLF TRBV5-4 TRBD1 TRBJ1-4 NA
AWSRGINSPLH TRBV30 NA TRBJ1-6 NA
ASSPRTPTNYGYT TRBV6-5 NA TRBJ1-2 NA
ASSLRGNEQF TRBV13 NA TRBJ2-1 NA
ASSAHQNTEAF TRBV7-2 NA TRBJ1-1 NA
ASSGSGTGARYEQF TRBV19 TRBD1 TRBJ2-1 NA
ASSFSGGSADTQY TRBV7-9 TRBD2 TRBJ2-3 few
ASSLSVVNTEAF TRBV7-8 NA TRBJ1-1 NA
ASSFSFRGKQETQY TRBV6-5 NA TRBJ2-5 NA
AWSGIGLAGDQETQY TRBV30 TRBD2 TRBJ2-5 NA
ASSQGAGTEAF TRBV6-4 TRBD1 TRBJ1-1 NA
ASSRGNTEAF TRBV6-1 NA TRBJ1-1 once